This T cell receptor beta chain was retrieved from a study of T cell responses to AZD1222 COVID-19 vaccine. Study results and caveats: Within unmutated variant regions lay the reported targets of nearly half of spike-specific TCRs. In a largely white British group with more females than males, clonal diversity was possibly underestimated.

Comment on this clone: Its antigen is unidentified.

Data came from immunoSEQ multiplex PCR; TCRdb stores just in-frame clones and leaves some out. Of about 120,000 clones in the sample, roughly 90% were seen once. Germline values: CDR1 SGHTA, CDR2 FQGTGA. Trimming pared 4 bases from V and 1 base from J, leaving 12 bases between. The CDR3 length is 15 residues. The rearrangement uses TRBV7-3 and TRBJ2-3, with no clear D. This specimen was peripheral blood, taken on day 0 of AZD1222 vaccination. The clonotype was recovered from an adult in good health. In DNA, the CDR3 is TGTGCCAGCAGCTCCTACGGAACAGGCACAGATACGCAGTATTTT. Its protein product is CASSSYGTGTDTQYF.